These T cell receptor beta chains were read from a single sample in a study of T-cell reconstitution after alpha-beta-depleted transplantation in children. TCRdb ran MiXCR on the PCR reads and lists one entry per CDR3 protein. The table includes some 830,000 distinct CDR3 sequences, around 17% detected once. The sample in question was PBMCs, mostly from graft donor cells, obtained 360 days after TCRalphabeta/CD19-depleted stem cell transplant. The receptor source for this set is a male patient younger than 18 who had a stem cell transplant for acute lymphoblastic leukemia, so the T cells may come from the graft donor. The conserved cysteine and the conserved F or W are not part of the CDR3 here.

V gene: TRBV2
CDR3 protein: ASSLPGQAEKLF

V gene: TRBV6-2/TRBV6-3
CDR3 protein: ASSDGGIAKNIQY

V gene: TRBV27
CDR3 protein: ASSFGLRPTDTQY

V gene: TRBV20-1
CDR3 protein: SARDYAEAF

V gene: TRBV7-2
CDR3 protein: ASSLAVGPTGVSLRGQPQH

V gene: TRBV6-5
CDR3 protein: ASSYLLAGVGGENVQY

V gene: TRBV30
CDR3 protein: AWSVPQVQY

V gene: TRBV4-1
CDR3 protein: ASSYIGGNTEAF

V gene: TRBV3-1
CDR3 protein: ASSPGTSGWYETQY

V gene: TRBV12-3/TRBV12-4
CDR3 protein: ASSRTDGHQPQH

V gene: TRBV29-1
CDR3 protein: SVVGRVARSTDTQY

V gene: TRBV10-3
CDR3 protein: AIRPLAGGNNEQF

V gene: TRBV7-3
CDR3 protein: ASSLGGGIPNEQF

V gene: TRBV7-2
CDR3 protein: ASSLASAGLYNEQF

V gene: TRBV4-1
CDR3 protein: ASSQVRLSGLGAKNIQY

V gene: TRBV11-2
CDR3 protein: ASSGVVGSSTDTQY

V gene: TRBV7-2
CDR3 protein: ASSLGPGQGFYGELF

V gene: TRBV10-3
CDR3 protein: AISLSGKETQY

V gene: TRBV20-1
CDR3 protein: SAFTPGGNTDTQY

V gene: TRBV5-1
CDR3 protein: ASHDPGQATEKLF

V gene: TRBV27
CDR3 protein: TSWDFQETQY

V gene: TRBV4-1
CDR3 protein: ASSQTTVESSYNEQF

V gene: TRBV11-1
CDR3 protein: ASSLARSGASTDTQY

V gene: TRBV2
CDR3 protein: ASSTRGRGLGGELF

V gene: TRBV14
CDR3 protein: ASSQVDYWNTGELF

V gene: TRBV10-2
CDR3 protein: ASSTRTSTYNEQF

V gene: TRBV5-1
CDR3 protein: ASSLTGTDQETQY

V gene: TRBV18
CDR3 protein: ASSPFDGGYTEAF

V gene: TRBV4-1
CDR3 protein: ASSQVSSNPEQF

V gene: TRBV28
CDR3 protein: VASRRGRETQY

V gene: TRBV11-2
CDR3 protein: ASSLRRTGYNEQF

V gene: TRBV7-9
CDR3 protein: ASSLVGLRGTDTQY

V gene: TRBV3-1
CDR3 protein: ASTQDTWVSTDTQY

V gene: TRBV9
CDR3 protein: ASSVTGIVTEAF

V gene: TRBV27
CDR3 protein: ASSIWDGTYNEQF

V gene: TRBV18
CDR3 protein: ASSPQRASYNEQF

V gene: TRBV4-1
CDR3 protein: ASSQVGGQMNTEAF

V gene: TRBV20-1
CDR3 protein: SASSRTGGFYGYT

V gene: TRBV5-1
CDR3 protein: ASSSNGAGYT

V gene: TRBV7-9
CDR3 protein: ASWGDGLGEQY

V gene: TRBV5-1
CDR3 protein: ASRDPLRTNYEQY

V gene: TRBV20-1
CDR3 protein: SASSRHLTTGELF

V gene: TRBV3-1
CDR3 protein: ASSPTRTTSGRTLAKNIQY

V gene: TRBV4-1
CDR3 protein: ASSQVVVRSDEQF

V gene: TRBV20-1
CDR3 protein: SARYRDRALQETQY

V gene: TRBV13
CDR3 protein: ASGGQSGELF

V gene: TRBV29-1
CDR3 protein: SVGSGVGNQPQH

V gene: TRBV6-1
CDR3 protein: ASSELQGATNEKLF

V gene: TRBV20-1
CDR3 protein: SARGDRFSNYGYT

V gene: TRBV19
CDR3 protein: ATRLAGGRQETQY

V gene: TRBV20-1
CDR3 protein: SAREGLRGGRGGPSYNEQF

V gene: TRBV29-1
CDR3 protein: SVEDTYEQY

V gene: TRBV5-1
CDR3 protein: ASSPGTTEETQY

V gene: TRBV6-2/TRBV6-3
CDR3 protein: ASSYGQQIYGYT